The TCR beta chain described here comes from a study of T cells after yellow fever vaccination. V shed 4 bases and J 4 bases; nucleotides not matched to a gene: 8. The CDR3 is 15 amino acids. Per the germline V gene, CDR1 is SGHNT and CDR2 is YYREEE (reference sequence). UMIs and a universal primer site were added when TCR cDNA was made by 5'RACE template switching. TCRdb re-analysed the 5' RACE reads in MiXCR, keeping a single row per CDR3 protein. The repertoire consists of roughly 250,000 distinct CDR3 sequences, with roughly 13% occurring once and the leading ten covering 0.4% to 0.55%. A remark on this clonotype: Its matching antigen is unknown.

Study-level results: One caveat is that FACS-sorted repertoires could contain abundant clonotypes contaminating from the bulk population.

This rearrangement joins TRBV5-4 to TRBJ2-1, with 7 bases lining up with TRBD2. This receptor was obtained from a man aged 30 to 45 who received the YFV17D yellow fever vaccine. The input for sequencing was CD4+ T cells sorted from PBMCs, taken 45 days after the yellow fever booster vaccination. In nucleotides, the CDR3 is TGTGCCAGCAGCGAGGGGCCTAGCGGATACAATGAGCAGTTCTTC. This encodes CASSEGPSGYNEQFF. The whole variable domain, filled in from reference TRBV5-4 and TRBJ2-1, reads ETGVTQSPTHLIKTRGQQVTLRCSSQSGHNTVSWYQQALGQGPQFIFQYYREEENGRGNFPPRFSGLQFPNYSSELNVNALELDDSALYLCASSEGPSGYNEQFFGPGTRLTVL.